Listed here is a single T cell receptor beta chain. The data stem from a study of shared clonotypes between healthy human individuals. Germline V lookup: CDR1 LNHNV, CDR2 YYDKDF (reference sequence). V lost 4 bases and J 7 bases, leaving 20 bases between the germline ends. The CDR3 runs 16 residues. The assay was immunoSEQ multiplex PCR, and TCRdb's table has in-frame clones only and misses some. The sample records over 850,000 clones, 75% to 85% being singletons. The chain employs TRBV15 and TRBJ2-1; D is ambiguous. The source is a man aged 18 to 30 in good health. Some clones in this sample may be carry-over from other donors' samples. The specimen sequenced was memory CD4+ T cells from PBMCs. Subset of the sample: CD45RA-negative fraction. Here the CDR3 reads CATSTGVWAGDNEQFF. CDR3 sequence (DNA): TGTGCCACCAGCACCGGCGTCTGGGCAGGCGATAATGAGCAGTTCTTC.